The 16 T cell receptor beta chains below were found in one sample sequenced in a study of cytomegalovirus exposure and HLA in healthy donors. The PCR employed 60 Vbeta primers together with 13 Jbeta primers. Using immunoSEQ multiplex PCR, the repertoire was profiled, and TCRdb retains in-frame clones only, with some absent. Of about 200,000 clones listed, 82% are singletons. The sequenced sample was PBMCs. These receptors were collected from a boy between 2 and 15 years old in good health and CMV-seronegative.

This clone was found a few times. The V gene is TRBV18, the J gene TRBJ2-3; 9 bases agree with TRBD2. Germline V gives CDR1 KGHSH, CDR2 LQKENI. The CDR3 sequence is 17 residues long. The V gene end was trimmed by 2 bases and the J gene end by 4 bases; junction bases not matched to a gene: 10. CDR3 sequence: CASSPAARGGWADTQYF. Written as DNA, the CDR3 is TGTGCCAGCTCACCAGCAGCGCGGGGGGGCTGGGCAGATACGCAGTATTTT.

The chain carries TRBV15 and TRBJ1-1, with D tentatively TRBD1 (6 bases). Germline lookup yields CDR1 LNHNV and CDR2 YYDKDF (reference sequence). Trimming left V 4 bases short and J 2 bases short, with 8 bases between. The CDR3 is 13 residues long. CDR3 DNA: TGTGCCACCAGCACACAGGGAAACACTGAAGCTTTCTTT. Translation: CATSTQGNTEAFF.

The sample holds a few counts of this clone. The chain is built from TRBV7-2 and TRBJ2-3; D not resolved. The CDR3 is 15 amino acids. The ends were cut back, 0 bases at V and 4 bases at J, with 11 bases in the middle. Germline lookup yields CDR1 SGHTA and CDR2 FQGNSA. CDR3: CASSLAGLTADTQYF. In DNA, the CDR3 is TGTGCCAGCAGCTTAGCGGGCCTAACAGCAGATACGCAGTATTTT.

The J gene is TRBJ1-5, the V gene TRBV9; D uncertain. The V gene lost 4 bases and the J gene lost 0 bases, with 8 bases spanning the gap. Looked up from germline, CDR1 is SGDLS and CDR2 is YYNGEE. This CDR3 spans 14 amino acids. CDR3 bases: TGTGCCAGCAGCCCTAGTTATAGCAATCAGCCCCAGCATTTT. It codes for CASSPSYSNQPQHF.

The chain recombines TRBV29-1 with TRBJ2-1; weak D call: TRBD1 (6 bases). CDR3 length: 14 amino acids. Trimming stripped 8 bases from V and 4 bases from J, with 18 bases between. From germline, CDR1 is SQVTM and CDR2 ANQGSEA. The CDR3 loop is CSSTQGSAYNEQFF. CDR3 bases: TGCAGCTCCACTCAGGGGTCAGCGTACAATGAGCAGTTCTTC.

J is TRBJ1-6 and V is TRBV2; D might be TRBD1 (5 bases). V lost 0 bases and J 9 bases, leaving 9 bases between the germline ends. CDR3 size: 14 residues. Germline values: CDR1 SNHLY, CDR2 FYNNEI. As DNA, the CDR3 is TGTGCCAGCAGTGAAGCTGGGGCGAGTTCACCCCTCCACTTT. Translated: CASSEAGASSPLHF.

The chain joins TRBV5-4 to TRBJ2-7; D possibly corresponds to TRBD1 (5 bases). Trimming took 1 base from V and 6 from J, leaving 17 bases between them. CDR3 length: 15 residues. The germline V gene has CDR1 SGHNT and CDR2 YYREEE (reference sequence). CDR3 amino acids: CASSLKGGRDREQYF. CDR3 sequence (DNA): TGTGCCAGCAGCTTGAAAGGTGGCAGGGATCGCGAGCAGTACTTC.

On this clone itself: The same CDR3 can be traced to other DNA sequences in this sample. This chain links TRBV18 with TRBJ2-7; a possible D gene is TRBD1 (7 bases). This CDR3 has 15 amino acids. V dropped 6 bases and J dropped 7 bases, with 22 bases sitting between them. Germline-derived CDR1 and CDR2 are KGHSH and LQKENI. The CDR3 bases are TGTGCCAGCTCGCCAAGCAGAGGTCCAGGGGGGGAGCAGTACTTC. Its protein product is CASSPSRGPGGEQYF.

V and J are TRBV2 and TRBJ2-1; 11 bases map to TRBD1. CDR3 length: 13 residues. Per the germline V gene, CDR1 is SNHLY and CDR2 is FYNNEI. Trimming at V came to 10 bases and at J to 3 bases, leaving 2 bases not matched to a gene. The CDR3: CATGTGGYNEQFF. The CDR3 region has the DNA TGTGCCACCGGGACAGGGGGCTACAATGAGCAGTTCTTC.

The genes are TRBV25-1 and TRBJ2-3, with 7 nucleotides matching TRBD1. CDR3 length: 15 amino acids. The V segment lost 1 base and the J segment 2 bases; nucleotides outside the gene matches: 3. Per the germline V gene, CDR1 is MGHDK and CDR2 is SYGVNS. The CDR3 bases are TGTGCCAGCAGTGAATGGGACAGAAACACAGATACGCAGTATTTT. This gives the protein CASSEWDRNTDTQYF.

V gene TRBV2 combines with J gene TRBJ1-2; no definite D call. Trimming stripped 2 bases from V and 4 bases from J, with 14 bases between. This CDR3 is 15 amino acids long. Per germline, CDR1 SNHLY and CDR2 FYNNEI. The CDR3 here is CASSEIPRGLYGYTF. DNA for the CDR3: TGTGCCAGCAGTGAAATCCCCCGGGGTCTCTATGGCTACACCTTC.

The chain links TRBV7-3 to TRBJ2-1; 15 bases align to TRBD2. This CDR3 has 16 residues. Looked up from germline, CDR1 is SGHTA and CDR2 is FQGTGA. The V gene end was trimmed by 5 bases and the J gene end by 4 bases; junction bases not matched to a gene: 3. In nucleotides, the CDR3 is TGTGCCAGCAGCGGGACTAGCGGGGGGCCATACAATGAGCAGTTCTTC. This sequence encodes CASSGTSGGPYNEQFF.

This rearrangement joins TRBV7-9 to TRBJ1-2, with 9 bases that match TRBD1. CDR1 is SEHNR, CDR2 FQNEAQ, per germline (reference sequence). With 4 bases clipped from V and 8 bases from J, the junction kept 2 bases outside the gene matches. The CDR3 spans 12 residues. CDR3 nucleotides: TGTGCCAGCAGCTGGGACAGGGACGGCTACACCTTC. Protein sequence: CASSWDRDGYTF.

The rearrangement links TRBV7-2 to TRBJ1-2; a weak D match, TRBD1 (6 bases). The germline CDR1 and CDR2 sequences are SGHTA and FQGNSA. The length of the CDR3 is 14 residues. V was clipped by 6 bases and J by 5 bases, with 16 bases between them. The CDR3, as DNA: TGTGCCAGCAGTCCAGGGGCAGATGGGTATGGCTACACCTTC. Its protein product is CASSPGADGYGYTF.

This rearrangement joins TRBV7-8 to TRBJ1-5; a weak D match, TRBD1 (5 bases). The germline CDR1 and CDR2 sequences are SGHVS and FQNEAQ. The CDR3 covers 16 residues. V lost 5 bases, J lost 2 bases, and 16 bases lay in between. The CDR3 reads CASSPLGGEGNQPQHF. The CDR3 coding sequence is TGTGCCAGCAGCCCATTGGGGGGTGAAGGCAATCAGCCCCAGCATTTT.

The V gene is TRBV27, the J gene TRBJ2-7; unclear D gene. The V gene lost 4 bases and the J gene lost 1 base, with 8 bases spanning the gap. This CDR3 region has 13 residues. From germline, CDR1 is MNHEY and CDR2 SMNVEV (reference sequence). CDR3 nucleotide sequence: TGTGCCAGCAGTTCCCAGGTGTCCTACGAGCAGTACTTC. Encoded protein: CASSSQVSYEQYF.